Here is one T cell receptor (beta chain) with its context. V was cut by 0 bases and J by 5 bases, with 8 bases left in between. Germline V gives CDR1 SGDLS, CDR2 YYNGEE. The CDR3 totals 13 residues. The record originates from a study of OX40 agonist ivuxolimab in advanced cancers. Clones were sequenced by immunoSEQ multiplex PCR, and TCRdb holds only the in-frame ones, with some missing. Of 50,000 to 70,000 clones in the sample, around 87% were seen once. This clonotype was sampled from an adult with an advanced solid tumor such as melanoma, head and neck, liver or kidney cancer. The sequencing used CD4+ or CD8+ T cells sorted from blood, collected in a trial of the OX40 agonist ivuxolimab. This sequence joins TRBV9 and TRBJ1-1; D gene ambiguous. The CDR3 loop reads CASSVEGRTEAFF. CDR3 coding DNA: TGTGCCAGCAGCGTAGAAGGTCGGACTGAAGCTTTCTTT. The variable domain in full, completed from reference TRBV9 and TRBJ1-1, reads DSGVTQTPKHLITATGQRVTLRCSPRSGDLSVYWYQQSLDQGLQFLIQYYNGEERAKGNILERFSAQQFPDLHSELNLSSLELGDSALYFCASSVEGRTEAFFGQGTRLTVV.